The 14 T cell receptor beta chains in this list originate from one sample, sequenced in a study of T-cell memory formation after mild COVID-19. One entry per CDR3 protein, called by TCRdb with MiXCR from the 5' RACE reads. The sample lists a few hundred thousand distinct CDR3 sequences; around 20% were seen once. The sequenced sample consisted of PBMCs or a T cell subset sorted from them (not recorded which). These TCRs come from a man between 18 and 29 years old who had mild COVID-19 (a few samples of this study predate the infection). Cell type and time point are not known.

The rearrangement uses TRBV18 and TRBJ2-7; TRBD2 matches at 7 bases. The CDR3 runs 17 residues. The germline V gene has CDR1 KGHSH and CDR2 LQKENI. V gave up 2 bases and J gave up 2 bases; unmatched junction bases: 12. The CDR3 coding sequence is TGTGCCAGCTCACCAGGGGTAAGCCTAAGCGGGGCCTACGAGCAGTACTTC. Residues: CASSPGVSLSGAYEQYF.

This clonotype appeared a few times. The chain employs TRBV7-9 and TRBJ2-3; D is perhaps TRBD2 (7 bases). The germline V gene encodes CDR1 SEHNR and CDR2 FQNEAQ (reference sequence). The length of the CDR3 is 17 residues. V was clipped by 5 bases and J by 3 bases, with 21 bases between them. The CDR3 DNA is TGTGCCAGCAGCCCGCGAAGGGGGGGTAATACGACAGATACGCAGTATTTT. This sequence encodes CASSPRRGGNTTDTQYF.

This chain's CDR3 is CSATTPLTDTQYF. CDR3 sequence (DNA): TGCAGTGCTACAACTCCACTTACAGATACGCAGTATTTT. The gene calls are TRBV20-1 and TRBJ2-3; D unclear. The germline V gene has CDR1 DFQATT and CDR2 SNEGSKA (reference sequence). Trimming left V 4 bases short and J 3 bases short, with 11 bases between. CDR3 size: 13 residues.

The chain joins TRBV6-6 to TRBJ1-6; D is unresolved. The CDR3 consists of 13 residues. Deletions cut 0 bases from V and 8 bases from J, with 5 bases between. Germline V lookup: CDR1 MNHNY, CDR2 SVGAGI (reference sequence). CDR3 sequence: CASSYSRDSPLHF. CDR3 bases: TGTGCCAGCAGTTACTCGAGGGATTCACCCCTCCACTTT.

This clonotype has just a few counts. The V call is TRBV5-1, the J call TRBJ2-7; the match to TRBD2 covers 7 bases. Germline V gene sequence: CDR1 SGHRS, CDR2 YFSETQ. J was trimmed by 6 bases and V by 0 bases; bases with no gene match: 3. CDR3 size: 13 residues. The CDR3 is CASSLGEGFEQYF. As DNA, the CDR3 is TGCGCCAGCAGCTTGGGGGAGGGTTTCGAGCAGTACTTC.

The chain combines TRBV5-1 with TRBJ2-7, with unresolved D. In germline, CDR1 is SGHRS, CDR2 YFSETQ. This CDR3 has 12 amino acids. V was pared by 0 bases and J by 5 bases, with 6 bases between. CDR3 amino acids: CASSLEVHEQYF. The DNA of the CDR3 is TGCGCCAGCAGCTTGGAGGTACACGAGCAGTACTTC.

This chain uses TRBV7-2 with TRBJ1-1; TRBD1 matches at 8 bases. Germline loops: CDR1 SGHTA, CDR2 FQGNSA. CDR3 length equals 13 residues. V lost 8 bases to trimming and J lost 5 bases; unmatched junction nucleotides: 7. CDR3: CASGGQGATEAFF. CDR3 bases: TGTGCCAGCGGGGGGCAGGGGGCAACTGAAGCTTTCTTT.

The V and J genes are TRBV6-6 and TRBJ2-5; 8 bases are shared with TRBD2. With V trimmed by 4 bases and J by 4 bases, 11 bases remained unmatched. There are 16 residues in the CDR3. Germline CDR1 reads MNHNY; CDR2 reads SVGAGI (reference sequence). The CDR3: CASSSRRGVGRETQYF. The CDR3, as DNA: TGTGCCAGCAGTTCCCGGCGGGGGGTTGGAAGAGAGACCCAGTACTTC.

For this clonotype: Being one base from a much bigger clone, this may be a read error. The chain joins TRBV5-1 to TRBJ2-2; D is possibly TRBD1 (6 bases). Germline assignment: CDR1 SGHRS and CDR2 YFSETQ. The CDR3 is 15 residues long. The CDR3 coding sequence is TGCGCCAGCAGCACAGGGTTCCCGAACACCGTGGAGCTGTTTTTT. Residues: CASSTGFPNTVELFF.

This clonotype occurred many times. The chain links TRBV5-1 to TRBJ2-5; D is uncertain. The CDR3 sequence is 14 residues long. Trimming shortened V by 2 bases and J by 1 base, and 9 bases separated the two germline ends. The germline V gene has CDR1 SGHRS and CDR2 YFSETQ. The CDR3 sequence is CASSFGQSQETQYF. The DNA of the CDR3 is TGCGCCAGCAGCTTCGGTCAGTCCCAAGAGACCCAGTACTTC.

The chain is built from TRBV10-1 and TRBJ2-5; TRBD1 matches at 7 bases. The CDR3 extends over 15 amino acids. With 6 bases clipped from V and 5 bases from J, the junction kept 12 bases outside the gene matches. Germline V gives CDR1 WNHNN, CDR2 SYGVQD (reference sequence). In nucleotides, the CDR3 is TGCGCCAGCAGGGGGGACAGATTGTCGCGGGAGACCCAGTACTTC. It encodes CASRGDRLSRETQYF.

The rearrangement links TRBV6-5 to TRBJ2-2; possibly TRBD2 for D (6 bases). The germline V and J ends were trimmed by 6 bases and 0 bases, with 11 bases remaining between them. The CDR3 contains 15 residues. CDR1 and CDR2 (germline): MNHEY, SVGAGI. CDR3 residues: CASRSGGANTGELFF. The CDR3 DNA is TGTGCCAGCAGGAGCGGAGGGGCGAACACCGGGGAGCTGTTTTTT.

This chain connects TRBV7-2 to TRBJ2-2; D might be TRBD2 (6 bases). V dropped 5 bases and J dropped 2 bases, with 12 bases sitting between them. Germline-derived CDR1 and CDR2 are SGHTA and FQGNSA. This CDR3 is 15 amino acids long. This CDR3 is CASSGSGENTGELFF. CDR3 in DNA: TGTGCCAGCAGCGGTTCGGGGGAAAACACCGGGGAGCTGTTTTTT.

This clonotype was observed a handful of times. The V and J genes are TRBV7-9 and TRBJ2-1, with D perhaps given as TRBD1 or TRBD2 (5 bases each). CDR1 and CDR2 from the germline V gene are SEHNR and FQNEAQ (reference sequence). The CDR3 is made up of 16 amino acids. The V and J ends lost 4 bases and 7 bases respectively, with 20 bases between them. CDR3: CASSSVRGPRTNEQFF. As DNA, the CDR3 is TGTGCCAGCAGCTCGGTCCGGGGCCCCAGGACGAATGAGCAGTTCTTC. The whole variable domain, filled in from reference TRBV7-9 and TRBJ2-1, reads DTGVSQNPRHKITKRGQNVTFRCDPISEHNRLYWYRQTLGQGPEFLTYFQNEAQLEKSRLLSDRFSAERPKGSFSTLEIQRTEQGDSAMYLCASSSVRGPRTNEQFFGPGTRLTVL.